Following are 26 T cell receptor beta chains from one sample sequenced in a study of blood T cell repertoires in COVID-19. Produced via immunoSEQ multiplex PCR; TCRdb's table is partial and in-frame only. The sample records about 68,000 clones, about 88% being singletons. Sequenced: peripheral blood. Receptors were obtained from a man between 45 and 60 years old with active COVID-19.

This clone was detected once. The rearrangement links TRBV4-3 to TRBJ2-4; D not resolved. Germline loops: CDR1 LGHNA, CDR2 YSLEER. The germline V and J ends were trimmed by 3 bases and 0 bases, with 6 bases remaining between them. This CDR3 is built from 14 residues. The CDR3 nucleotides are TGCGCCAGCAGCCAGGGCCTAGCCAAAAACATTCAGTACTTC. This translates into CASSQGLAKNIQYF.

J is TRBJ2-3 and V is TRBV10-3; 14 nucleotides agree with TRBD2. CDR1 and CDR2 from the germline V gene are ENHRY and SYGVKD. J lost 11 bases, V lost 7 bases, and 5 bases had no gene match. The CDR3 length is 13 residues. The CDR3 sequence is CAITGTSGGMQYF. CDR3 in DNA: TGTGCCATCACCGGGACTAGCGGGGGAATGCAGTATTTT.

The CDR3 nucleotides are TGTGCCAGCAGCGCGCCCGGGACGGTGGAGGGGCAGTACTTC. Protein sequence: CASSAPGTVEGQYF. The rearrangement uses TRBV5-5 and TRBJ2-7; perhaps TRBD2 as D (6 bases). Germline CDR1 is SGHKS and CDR2 is YYEKEE (reference sequence). The CDR3 loop spans 14 amino acids. V was clipped by 4 bases and J by 9 bases, with 20 bases between them.

This clone is medium-sized. The V call is TRBV7-8, the J call TRBJ2-5, with TRBD2 as a possible D gene (6 bases). V was clipped by 5 bases and J by 5 bases, with 24 bases between them. From germline, CDR1 is SGHVS and CDR2 FQNEAQ. This CDR3 contains 17 residues. CDR3 amino acids: CASSPLRRTTSGETQYF. The DNA for the CDR3 is TGTGCCAGCAGCCCACTAAGGAGGACTACGTCAGGGGAGACCCAGTACTTC.

The chain combines TRBV10-3 with TRBJ1-2; a possible D gene is TRBD1 (5 bases). The V gene lost 4 bases and the J gene lost 8 bases, with 17 bases spanning the gap. This CDR3 contains 14 residues. The germline V gene encodes CDR1 ENHRY and CDR2 SYGVKD. The CDR3 spells CAISGPGVFDGYTF. The DNA for the CDR3 is TGTGCCATCAGTGGCCCGGGGGTTTTTGACGGCTACACCTTC.

This sequence joins TRBV5-8 and TRBJ2-7; TRBD1 aligns across 8 bases. J gave up 2 bases and V 2 bases, and 6 bases lay outside the gene matches. Per germline, CDR1 SGHTS and CDR2 YDEGEE. This CDR3 region has 15 residues. The CDR3 here is CASSFPDRATYEQYF. In nucleotides, the CDR3 is TGTGCCAGCAGCTTCCCGGACAGGGCTACCTACGAGCAGTACTTC.

The rearrangement joins TRBV30 to TRBJ1-5; TRBD1 matches 7 bases. V lost 3 bases, J lost 3 bases, and 5 bases stayed unmatched. The CDR3 sequence is 14 residues long. CDR1 and CDR2 from the germline V gene are GTSNPN and SVGIG (reference sequence). DNA of the CDR3: TGTGCCTGGAGCGGGGGACAGCCCAATCAGCCCCAGCATTTT. Encoded protein: CAWSGGQPNQPQHF.

This clone was seen just once. The chain joins TRBV7-3 to TRBJ2-2; a weak D match, TRBD1 (6 bases). Looked up from germline, CDR1 is SGHTA and CDR2 is FQGTGA. Trimming took off 1 base at V and 3 bases at J, with 12 bases between the two ends. The CDR3 spans 16 residues. DNA for the CDR3: TGTGCCAGCAGCTTAAGGGGGCCCAGGGACACCGGGGAGCTGTTTTTT. This translates into CASSLRGPRDTGELFF.

The V call is TRBV5-5, the J call TRBJ2-5, with a tentative D call TRBD2 (5 bases). The CDR3 has 14 amino acids. Germline V gene data show CDR1 as SGHKS and CDR2 as YYEKEE (reference sequence). The V end was cut by 4 bases, the J end by 6 bases, with 16 bases between. For the CDR3, the DNA is TGTGCCAGCAGCCTGATGGACTCACCCAAGACCCAGTACTTC. Amino acids: CASSLMDSPKTQYF.

The chain links TRBV27 to TRBJ1-1; a weak D match, TRBD1 (5 bases). Germline V gene data show CDR1 as MNHEY and CDR2 as SMNVEV (reference sequence). The CDR3 is made up of 15 amino acids. Trimming cost V 2 bases and J 1 base, with 11 bases left between them. Here the CDR3 reads CASSLVWGPNTEAFF. CDR3 bases: TGTGCCAGCAGTTTAGTTTGGGGCCCGAACACTGAAGCTTTCTTT.

The CDR3 reads CASSWTGSFYNEQFF. CDR3 nucleotide sequence: TGTGCCAGCAGCTGGACAGGGAGCTTCTACAATGAGCAGTTCTTC. V is TRBV7-2 and J is TRBJ2-1; 8 positions agree with TRBD1. The germline V gene has CDR1 SGHTA and CDR2 FQGNSA. V gave up 4 bases and J gave up 3 bases; unmatched junction bases: 5. The CDR3 has 15 amino acids.

This chain connects TRBV6-5 to TRBJ1-4; a weak D match, TRBD1 (5 bases). V was clipped by 7 bases and J by 3 bases, with 12 bases between them. CDR3 length: 14 amino acids. The germline gives CDR1 MNHEY, CDR2 SVGAGI. This CDR3 is CASNPGFANEKLFF. CDR3 DNA sequence: TGTGCCAGCAATCCAGGGTTTGCTAATGAAAAACTGTTTTTT.

This clone was counted a single time. This rearrangement joins TRBV20-1 to TRBJ1-1; no reliable D call. V was pared by 4 bases and J by 1 base, with 4 bases between. There are 11 residues in the CDR3. Germline-derived CDR1 and CDR2 are DFQATT and SNEGSKA (reference sequence). DNA of the CDR3: TGCAGTGCTAATAGGAACACTGAAGCTTTCTTT. It encodes CSANRNTEAFF.

This chain links TRBV6-5 with TRBJ2-7; no definite D call. This CDR3 is 13 amino acids long. Per germline, CDR1 MNHEY and CDR2 SVGAGI. Trimming left V 10 bases short and J 0 bases short, with 13 bases between. The CDR3 region is CAILGWFSYEQYF. CDR3 in DNA: TGTGCCATCCTCGGGTGGTTCTCCTACGAGCAGTACTTC.

The chain carries TRBV5-1 and TRBJ1-2; no reliable D call. Per germline, CDR1 SGHRS and CDR2 YFSETQ. V shed 0 bases and J shed 4 bases, with 10 bases lying between them. This CDR3 spans 14 amino acids. The CDR3 here is CASSLAGSGYGYTF. The CDR3 region has the DNA TGCGCCAGCAGCTTGGCGGGTTCCGGCTATGGCTACACCTTC.

The chain joins TRBV27 to TRBJ1-2; TRBD1 might be the D (6 bases). Germline-derived CDR1 and CDR2 are MNHEY and SMNVEV (reference sequence). Trimming stripped 5 bases from V and 5 bases from J, with 15 bases between. The length of the CDR3 is 14 residues. CDR3 region: CASSLQGTSYGYTF. CDR3 DNA sequence: TGTGCCAGCAGTCTCCAAGGGACATCGTATGGCTACACCTTC.

This clone has a single count. The chain has TRBV19 and TRBJ1-2, with D tentatively TRBD1 (5 bases). This CDR3 has 15 amino acids. CDR1 is LNHDA and CDR2 is SQIVND in the germline V gene (reference sequence). V dropped 2 bases and J dropped 0 bases, with 10 bases sitting between them. The CDR3 sequence is CASSIRVDTNYGYTF. In nucleotides, the CDR3 is TGTGCCAGTAGTATAAGGGTGGACACTAACTATGGCTACACCTTC.

V is TRBV15 and J is TRBJ2-7; TRBD1 matches 11 bases. The CDR3 contains 16 residues. V lost 1 base to trimming and J lost 3 bases; unmatched junction nucleotides: 5. Germline CDR1 is LNHNV and CDR2 is YYDKDF (reference sequence). For the CDR3, the DNA is TGTGCCACCAGCAGAGCTAGGACAGGGGGCTTCTACGAGCAGTACTTC. Translation gives CATSRARTGGFYEQYF.

The chain combines TRBV7-9 with TRBJ1-2, with D perhaps TRBD1 (6 bases). This CDR3 has 16 residues. Germline CDR1 SEHNR, CDR2 FQNEAQ (reference sequence). Between the trimmed V and J ends, which lost 2 bases and 5 bases, there was a span of 18 bases. The CDR3 bases are TGTGCCAGCAGCTTACTAAACAGGGCTGAAAAATATGGCTACACCTTC. Amino acids: CASSLLNRAEKYGYTF.

The chain carries TRBV4-1 and TRBJ2-7, with 9 bases matching TRBD1. After removal of 1 base from V and 6 bases from J, the junction contained 4 bases not matched to a gene. The germline CDR1 and CDR2 sequences are MGHRA and YSYEKL. CDR3 length equals 14 residues. As DNA, the CDR3 is TGCGCCAGCAGCCAAGTATACAGGGGGCCCGAGCAGTACTTC. This translates into CASSQVYRGPEQYF.

The chain joins TRBV5-4 to TRBJ1-4, with D possibly matching TRBD1 (5 bases). Germline V CDR1 and CDR2: SGHNT, YYREEE (reference sequence). The V gene lost 4 bases and the J gene lost 6 bases, with 19 bases spanning the gap. The CDR3 is made up of 16 amino acids. The CDR3 bases are TGTGCCAGCAGCATCGGAGGGACGGTGGGGGATGAAAAACTGTTTTTT. This codes for CASSIGGTVGDEKLFF.

CDR3 nucleotides: TGTGCCAGCAGCTCGGGGACAGCACCCAATCAGCCCCAGCATTTT. As protein: CASSSGTAPNQPQHF. The rearrangement joins TRBV28 to TRBJ1-5; 7 bases are a match to TRBD1. J gave up 3 bases and V 6 bases, and 8 bases lay outside the gene matches. Germline CDR1 reads MDHEN; CDR2 reads SYDVKM. The CDR3 is 15 residues long.

V is TRBV11-2 and J is TRBJ2-1; 15 nucleotides match TRBD2. CDR1 SGHAT and CDR2 FQNNGV come from the germline V gene. The CDR3 is 17 amino acids. V shed 0 bases and J 6 bases; nucleotides not matched to a gene: 3. Written as DNA, the CDR3 is TGTGCCAGCAGCTTAGATGGACTAGCGGGGGGGCTCAATGAGCAGTTCTTC. Translation: CASSLDGLAGGLNEQFF.

The rearrangement uses TRBV5-1 and TRBJ2-3; D is perhaps TRBD1 (5 bases). There are 15 residues in the CDR3. Germline V gene lookup returns CDR1 SGHRS and CDR2 YFSETQ. Trimming removed 0 bases from V and 5 bases from J, with 13 bases in between. The CDR3 region is CASSLELGEKDTQYF. CDR3 in DNA: TGCGCCAGCAGCTTGGAGTTAGGGGAAAAAGATACGCAGTATTTT.

To note about this clone: This same CDR3 is encoded by further DNA sequences in the sample. The rearrangement links TRBV7-9 to TRBJ1-1; maybe TRBD1 (6 bases). V dropped 3 bases and J dropped 2 bases, with 7 bases sitting between them. CDR3 length: 13 amino acids. Per germline, CDR1 SEHNR and CDR2 FQNEAQ (reference sequence). The CDR3 is CASSLTGNTEAFF. CDR3 nucleotides: TGTGCCAGCAGCTTGACAGGCAACACTGAAGCTTTCTTT. Based on the CDR3 plus reference TRBV7-9 and TRBJ1-1, the full variable domain is DTGVSQNPRHKITKRGQNVTFRCDPISEHNRLYWYRQTLGQGPEFLTYFQNEAQLEKSRLLSDRFSAERPKGSFSTLEIQRTEQGDSAMYLCASSLTGNTEAFFGQGTRLTVV.

The V and J genes are TRBV6-5 and TRBJ1-5; D possibly corresponds to TRBD1 (6 bases). The V gene lost 6 bases and the J gene lost 3 bases, with 9 bases spanning the gap. CDR1 MNHEY and CDR2 SVGAGI come from the germline V gene. CDR3 length: 13 residues. CDR3 DNA: TGTGCCAGCAGAGGGGGGGTCAATCAGCCCCAGCATTTT. It translates to CASRGGVNQPQHF.